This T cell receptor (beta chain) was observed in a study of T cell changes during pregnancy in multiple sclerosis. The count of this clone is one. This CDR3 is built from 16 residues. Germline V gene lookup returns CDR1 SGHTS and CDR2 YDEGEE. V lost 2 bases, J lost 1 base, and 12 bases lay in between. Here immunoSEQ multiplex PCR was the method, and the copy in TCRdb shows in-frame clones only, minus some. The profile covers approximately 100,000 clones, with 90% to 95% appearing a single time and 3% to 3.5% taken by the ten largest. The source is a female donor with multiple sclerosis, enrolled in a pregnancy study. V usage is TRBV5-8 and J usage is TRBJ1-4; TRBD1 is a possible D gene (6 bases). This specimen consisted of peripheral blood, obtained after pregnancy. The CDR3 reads CASSFTGSVTNEKLFF. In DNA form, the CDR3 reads TGTGCCAGCAGCTTTACAGGGTCGGTAACTAATGAAAAACTGTTTTTT.